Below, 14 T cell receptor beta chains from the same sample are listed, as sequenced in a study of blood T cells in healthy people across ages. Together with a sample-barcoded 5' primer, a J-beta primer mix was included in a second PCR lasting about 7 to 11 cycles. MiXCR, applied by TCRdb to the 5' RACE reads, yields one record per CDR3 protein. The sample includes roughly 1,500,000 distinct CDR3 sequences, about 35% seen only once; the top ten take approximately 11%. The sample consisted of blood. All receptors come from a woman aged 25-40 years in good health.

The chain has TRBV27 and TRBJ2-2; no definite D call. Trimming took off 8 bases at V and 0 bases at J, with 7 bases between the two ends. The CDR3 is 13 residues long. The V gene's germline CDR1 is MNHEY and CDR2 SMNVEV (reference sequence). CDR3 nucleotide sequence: TGTGCCAGCCTTGCGCCGAACACCGGGGAGCTGTTTTTT. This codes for CASLAPNTGELFF.

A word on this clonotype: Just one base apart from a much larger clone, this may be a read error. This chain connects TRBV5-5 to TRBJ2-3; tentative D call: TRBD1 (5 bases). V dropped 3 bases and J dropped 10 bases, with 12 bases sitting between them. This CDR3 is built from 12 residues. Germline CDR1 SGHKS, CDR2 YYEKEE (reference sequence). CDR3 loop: CASSSDSDAQYF. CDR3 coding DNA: TGTGCCAGCAGCTCTGACAGCGATGCGCAGTATTTT.

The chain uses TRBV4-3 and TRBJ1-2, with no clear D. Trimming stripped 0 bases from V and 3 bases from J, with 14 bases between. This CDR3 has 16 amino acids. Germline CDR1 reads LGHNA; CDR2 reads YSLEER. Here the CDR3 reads CASSQEALSADYGYTF. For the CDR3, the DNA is TGCGCCAGCAGCCAAGAAGCCCTGTCGGCGGACTATGGCTACACCTTC.

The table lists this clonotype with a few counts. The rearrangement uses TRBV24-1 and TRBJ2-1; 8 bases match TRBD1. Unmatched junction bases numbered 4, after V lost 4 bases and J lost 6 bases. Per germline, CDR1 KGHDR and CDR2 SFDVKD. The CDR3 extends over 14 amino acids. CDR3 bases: TGTGCCACCAGTGAACCAACAGGGGGCAATGAGCAGTTCTTC. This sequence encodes CATSEPTGGNEQFF.

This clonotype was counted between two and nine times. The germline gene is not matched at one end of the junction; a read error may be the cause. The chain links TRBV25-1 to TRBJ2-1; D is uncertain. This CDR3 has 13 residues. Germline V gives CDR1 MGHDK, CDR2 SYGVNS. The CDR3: CACSEGEYNEQFF. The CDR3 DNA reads TGTGCCTGCAGTGAAGGAGAATACAATGAGCAGTTCTTC. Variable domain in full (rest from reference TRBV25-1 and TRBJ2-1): EADIYQTPRYLVIGTGKKITLECSQTMGHDKMYWYQQDPGMELHLIHYSYGVNSTEKGDLSSESTVSRIRTEHFPLTLESARPSHTSQYLCACSEGEYNEQFFGPGTRLTVL.

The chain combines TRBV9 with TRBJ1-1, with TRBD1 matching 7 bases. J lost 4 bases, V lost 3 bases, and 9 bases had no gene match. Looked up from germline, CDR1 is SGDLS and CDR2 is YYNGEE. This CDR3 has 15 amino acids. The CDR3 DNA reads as TGTGCCAGCAGCGCGAAACCAGGGGGAGGCACTGAAGCTTTCTTT. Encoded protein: CASSAKPGGGTEAFF.

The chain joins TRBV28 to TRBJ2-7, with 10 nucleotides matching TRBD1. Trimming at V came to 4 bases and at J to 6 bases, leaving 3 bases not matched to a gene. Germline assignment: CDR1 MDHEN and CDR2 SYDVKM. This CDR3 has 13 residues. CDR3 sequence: CASSYGTGVEQYF. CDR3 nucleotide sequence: TGTGCCAGCAGTTACGGGACAGGGGTCGAGCAGTACTTC.

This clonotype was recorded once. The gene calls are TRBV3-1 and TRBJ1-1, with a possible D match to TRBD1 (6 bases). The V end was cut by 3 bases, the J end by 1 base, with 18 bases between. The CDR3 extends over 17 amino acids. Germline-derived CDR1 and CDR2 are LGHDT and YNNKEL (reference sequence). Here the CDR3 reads CASSQARNRVENTEAFF. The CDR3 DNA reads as TGTGCCAGCAGCCAGGCACGGAACAGGGTGGAGAACACTGAAGCTTTCTTT.

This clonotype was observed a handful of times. The CDR3 region is CASSHRQTTNEKLFF. The CDR3 DNA sequence: TGTGCCAGCAGTCACCGACAGACAACTAATGAAAAACTGTTTTTT. The V gene is TRBV27, the J gene TRBJ1-4; possibly TRBD1 for D (5 bases). The germline V gene encodes CDR1 MNHEY and CDR2 SMNVEV (reference sequence). Trimming pared 5 bases from V and 0 bases from J, leaving 10 bases between. This CDR3 is built from 15 residues.

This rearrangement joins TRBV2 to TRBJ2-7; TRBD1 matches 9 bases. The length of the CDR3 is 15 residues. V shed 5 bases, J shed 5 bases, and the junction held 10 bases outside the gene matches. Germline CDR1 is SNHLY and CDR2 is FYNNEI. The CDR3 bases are TGTGCCAGCAGTTCACAGGGACAGGGCGGCGACGAGCAGTACTTC. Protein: CASSSQGQGGDEQYF.

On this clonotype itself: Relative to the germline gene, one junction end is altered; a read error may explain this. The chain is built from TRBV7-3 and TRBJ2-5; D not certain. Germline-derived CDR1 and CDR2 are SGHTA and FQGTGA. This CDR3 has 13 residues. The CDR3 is CASSLFQSETQYF. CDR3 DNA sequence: TGTGCCAGCAGCTTGTTTCAGTCGGAGACCCAATACTTC.

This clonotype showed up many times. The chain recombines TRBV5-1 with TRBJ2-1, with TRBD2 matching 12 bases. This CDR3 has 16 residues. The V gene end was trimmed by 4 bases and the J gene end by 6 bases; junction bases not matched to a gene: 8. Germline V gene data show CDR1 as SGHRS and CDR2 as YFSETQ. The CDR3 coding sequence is TGCGCCAGCAGCCCGACTAGCGGGAGTTCGGGCAATGAGCAGTTCTTC. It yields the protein CASSPTSGSSGNEQFF. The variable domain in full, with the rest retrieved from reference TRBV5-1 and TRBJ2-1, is KAGVTQTPRYLIKTRGQQVTLSCSPISGHRSVSWYQQTPGQGLQFLFEYFSETQRNKGNFPGRFSGRQFSNSRSEMNVSTLELGDSALYLCASSPTSGSSGNEQFFGPGTRLTVL.

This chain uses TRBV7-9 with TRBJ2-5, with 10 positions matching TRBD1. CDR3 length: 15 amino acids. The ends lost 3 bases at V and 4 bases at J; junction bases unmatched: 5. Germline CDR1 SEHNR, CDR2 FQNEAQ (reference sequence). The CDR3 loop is CASSFRDRGPETQYF. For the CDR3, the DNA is TGTGCCAGCAGCTTCCGGGACAGGGGCCCAGAGACCCAGTACTTC.

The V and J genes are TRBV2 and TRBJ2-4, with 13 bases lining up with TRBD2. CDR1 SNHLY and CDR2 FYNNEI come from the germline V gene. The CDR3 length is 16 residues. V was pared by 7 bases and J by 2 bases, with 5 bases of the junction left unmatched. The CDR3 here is CASTQLAGGTKNIQYF. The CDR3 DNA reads TGTGCCAGCACACAACTAGCGGGAGGGACCAAAAACATTCAGTACTTC.